These 10 T cell receptor beta chains were all obtained from the same sample, sequenced in a study of T cells in Graves' hyperthyroidism and ophthalmopathy. Researchers amplified the TCR beta CDR3 regions from RNA transcripts. The HTBI set primed first-round TCR CDR3 RT-PCR. TCRdb ran MiXCR on the multiplex PCR reads and lists one entry per CDR3 protein. The top ten clones hold more than 7% of a sample with about 840,000 distinct CDR3 sequences, approximately 40% of them seen once. Sample: blood. These receptors all stem from a man aged 18 to 29 with Graves' hyperthyroidism.

This clonotype was seen a handful of times. The rearrangement joins TRBV4-1 to TRBJ2-7; TRBD2 agrees at 12 bases. V gave up 4 bases and J gave up 5 bases; unmatched junction bases: 3. CDR3 length: 14 residues. CDR1 MGHRA and CDR2 YSYEKL come from the germline V gene. The CDR3 loop reads CASSRTSGKNEQYF. The CDR3 DNA reads as TGCGCCAGCAGCCGGACTAGCGGGAAGAACGAGCAGTACTTC.

This chain links TRBV7-6 with TRBJ1-1, with unresolved D. With 1 base removed from V and 6 bases from J, the gap between germline ends came to 12 bases. The CDR3 contains 14 residues. Germline assignment: CDR1 SGHVS and CDR2 FNYEAQ. The CDR3 reads CASSLGEDRAEAFF. The DNA for the CDR3 is TGTGCCAGCAGCTTAGGAGAAGACCGCGCTGAAGCTTTCTTT.

This clonotype was observed at least ten times. This rearrangement joins TRBV19 to TRBJ1-6; D remains unclear. In germline, CDR1 is LNHDA, CDR2 SQIVND (reference sequence). CDR3 size: 14 residues. The germline V and J ends were trimmed by 5 bases and 7 bases, with 12 bases remaining between them. CDR3 sequence: CASSAGLENSPLHF. The CDR3 DNA reads TGTGCCAGTAGTGCTGGACTAGAAAATTCACCCCTCCACTTT.

The chain uses TRBV19 and TRBJ1-2, with D perhaps matching TRBD1 (6 bases). CDR3 size: 15 residues. The V gene's germline CDR1 is LNHDA and CDR2 SQIVND (reference sequence). V shed 6 bases and J shed 4 bases, with 18 bases lying between them. CDR3 protein: CASSRDAGAGYGYTF. Here the CDR3 DNA reads TGTGCCAGTAGCCGGGACGCAGGGGCGGGCTATGGCTACACCTTC.

This clonotype came up many times. The J gene is TRBJ1-4, the V gene TRBV10-3; TRBD1 aligns across 8 bases. V lost 0 bases, J lost 8 bases, and 5 bases stayed unmatched. This CDR3 is 15 amino acids long. The V gene's germline CDR1 is ENHRY and CDR2 SYGVKD. The CDR3 bases are TGTGCCATCAGTGAGTCGACAGGGGTAAACGAAAAACTGTTTTTT. Residues: CAISESTGVNEKLFF.

The J gene is TRBJ1-5, the V gene TRBV6-5, with a possible D match to TRBD1 (5 bases). There are 16 residues in the CDR3. Trimming left V 4 bases short and J 4 bases short, with 17 bases between. Germline assignment: CDR1 MNHEY and CDR2 SVGAGI. For the CDR3, the DNA is TGTGCCAGCAGTTCCAATAGTGGGACCATGAATCAGCCCCAGCATTTT. This encodes CASSSNSGTMNQPQHF.

This clonotype occurred many times. V usage is TRBV20-1 and J usage is TRBJ1-2; D is undetermined. V dropped 3 bases and J dropped 7 bases, with 9 bases sitting between them. The CDR3 sequence is 11 residues long. Germline V lookup: CDR1 DFQATT, CDR2 SNEGSKA (reference sequence). The chain's CDR3 is CSASVEPGYTF. CDR3 DNA: TGCAGTGCTAGTGTCGAGCCTGGCTACACCTTC.

This clonotype came up many times. The chain carries TRBV25-1 and TRBJ1-2; D is uncertain. This CDR3 has 12 residues. The germline V gene has CDR1 MGHDK and CDR2 SYGVNS. Trimming shortened V by 5 bases and J by 6 bases, and 10 bases separated the two germline ends. CDR3 in DNA: TGTGCCAGCAGTAAAGGGCCGAATGGCTACACCTTC. Its protein product is CASSKGPNGYTF.

The V gene is TRBV25-1, the J gene TRBJ1-4; D may be TRBD1 (5 bases). Trimming pared 4 bases from V and 8 bases from J, leaving 14 bases between. Germline CDR1 MGHDK, CDR2 SYGVNS. CDR3 size: 14 residues. In DNA, the CDR3 is TGTGCCAGCAGTGCGACTAAGGGGATGGAAAAACTGTTTTTT. Its translation: CASSATKGMEKLFF.

The chain has TRBV7-9 and TRBJ1-6; 7 bases align to TRBD1. CDR1 is SEHNR and CDR2 is FQNEAQ in the germline V gene (reference sequence). J lost 7 bases, V lost 5 bases, and 14 bases had no gene match. CDR3 length: 17 residues. This CDR3 is CASSTDLGQPRNSPLHF. For the CDR3, the DNA is TGTGCCAGCAGCACAGACCTGGGACAGCCGAGGAATTCACCCCTCCACTTT.